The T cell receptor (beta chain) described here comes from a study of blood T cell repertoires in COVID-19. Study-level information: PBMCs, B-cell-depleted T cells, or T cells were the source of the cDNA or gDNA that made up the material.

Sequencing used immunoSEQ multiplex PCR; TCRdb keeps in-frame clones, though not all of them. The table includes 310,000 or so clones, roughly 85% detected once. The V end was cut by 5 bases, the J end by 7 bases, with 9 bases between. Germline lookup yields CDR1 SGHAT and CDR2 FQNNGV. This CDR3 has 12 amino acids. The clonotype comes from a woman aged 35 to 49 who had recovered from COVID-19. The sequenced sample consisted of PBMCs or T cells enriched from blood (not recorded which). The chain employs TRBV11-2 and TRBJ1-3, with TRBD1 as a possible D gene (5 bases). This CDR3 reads CASSREGNTIYF. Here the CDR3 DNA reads TGTGCCAGCAGCCGGGAGGGGAACACCATATATTTT. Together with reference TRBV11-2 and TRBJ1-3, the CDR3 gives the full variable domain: EAGVAQSPRYKIIEKRQSVAFWCNPISGHATLYWYQQILGQGPKLLIQFQNNGVVDDSQLPKDRFSAERLKGVDSTLKIQPAKLEDSAVYLCASSREGNTIYFGEGSWLTVV.